This T cell receptor beta chain was identified in a study of T cell repertoires in cytomegalovirus infection. Looking at the study overall: Indications came from public TCR beta signatures; they pointed to CMV infection and to a matching HLA type. Overall study results and limits: Predominance within the ex vivo response was attributable to HLA-C-restricted CMV-specific TCR beta clonotypes. Of the TCR beta families, the public ones yielded a cumulative frequency that identified carriers of CMV plus the relevant HLA.

The CDR3 runs 15 residues. V dropped 6 bases and J dropped 0 bases, with 12 bases sitting between them. Per the germline V gene, CDR1 is MNHEY and CDR2 is SVGEGT. TCRdb ran MiXCR on the reads and lists one entry per CDR3 protein. The sample carries about 260,000 distinct CDR3 sequences, roughly an eighth recorded once. This clonotype was counted many times. Its antigen is undetermined. This receptor was identified in a human donor in good health (CMV status not recorded). Some clones in this sample may be carry-over from other donors' samples. V is TRBV6-2 or TRBV6-3 and J is TRBJ2-1; perhaps TRBD2 as D (5 bases). The sequencing input was PBMCs. The CDR3 loop is CASRERVLSYNEQFF. The DNA for the CDR3 is TGTGCCAGCAGGGAGAGGGTGCTCTCCTACAATGAGCAGTTCTTC.